The subject of this entry is one TCR beta chain. This entry comes from a study of blood T cell repertoires in COVID-19. Study background: The study drew acute and convalescent COVID-19 samples from the United States, Italy and Spain. The cDNA or gDNA used as material had been derived from T cells, B-cell-depleted T cells, or PBMCs.

This CDR3 spans 17 amino acids. Trimming stripped 1 base from V and 7 bases from J, with 20 bases between. CDR1 is LGHDT, CDR2 YNNKEL, per germline (reference sequence). Study processing details: How many nucleated cells were present was estimated from reference gene primer amplification. Profiled with immunoSEQ multiplex PCR; TCRdb holds only in-frame clones, not every one. That table gives V, J and clone size, and the DNA gave D and trimming. The sample consists of over 45,000 clones, roughly four fifths of them appearing once. The receptor's source is a human donor in a cohort sampled during active or convalescent COVID-19. The sequenced sample consisted of peripheral blood. This chain uses TRBV3-1 (or the pseudogene TRBV3-2) with TRBJ2-1; perhaps TRBD1 as D (5 bases). CDR3 residues: CASSQVGQVFLHNEQFF. The CDR3 DNA reads TGTGCCAGCAGCCAAGTGGGGCAGGTTTTCCTTCATAATGAGCAGTTCTTC.